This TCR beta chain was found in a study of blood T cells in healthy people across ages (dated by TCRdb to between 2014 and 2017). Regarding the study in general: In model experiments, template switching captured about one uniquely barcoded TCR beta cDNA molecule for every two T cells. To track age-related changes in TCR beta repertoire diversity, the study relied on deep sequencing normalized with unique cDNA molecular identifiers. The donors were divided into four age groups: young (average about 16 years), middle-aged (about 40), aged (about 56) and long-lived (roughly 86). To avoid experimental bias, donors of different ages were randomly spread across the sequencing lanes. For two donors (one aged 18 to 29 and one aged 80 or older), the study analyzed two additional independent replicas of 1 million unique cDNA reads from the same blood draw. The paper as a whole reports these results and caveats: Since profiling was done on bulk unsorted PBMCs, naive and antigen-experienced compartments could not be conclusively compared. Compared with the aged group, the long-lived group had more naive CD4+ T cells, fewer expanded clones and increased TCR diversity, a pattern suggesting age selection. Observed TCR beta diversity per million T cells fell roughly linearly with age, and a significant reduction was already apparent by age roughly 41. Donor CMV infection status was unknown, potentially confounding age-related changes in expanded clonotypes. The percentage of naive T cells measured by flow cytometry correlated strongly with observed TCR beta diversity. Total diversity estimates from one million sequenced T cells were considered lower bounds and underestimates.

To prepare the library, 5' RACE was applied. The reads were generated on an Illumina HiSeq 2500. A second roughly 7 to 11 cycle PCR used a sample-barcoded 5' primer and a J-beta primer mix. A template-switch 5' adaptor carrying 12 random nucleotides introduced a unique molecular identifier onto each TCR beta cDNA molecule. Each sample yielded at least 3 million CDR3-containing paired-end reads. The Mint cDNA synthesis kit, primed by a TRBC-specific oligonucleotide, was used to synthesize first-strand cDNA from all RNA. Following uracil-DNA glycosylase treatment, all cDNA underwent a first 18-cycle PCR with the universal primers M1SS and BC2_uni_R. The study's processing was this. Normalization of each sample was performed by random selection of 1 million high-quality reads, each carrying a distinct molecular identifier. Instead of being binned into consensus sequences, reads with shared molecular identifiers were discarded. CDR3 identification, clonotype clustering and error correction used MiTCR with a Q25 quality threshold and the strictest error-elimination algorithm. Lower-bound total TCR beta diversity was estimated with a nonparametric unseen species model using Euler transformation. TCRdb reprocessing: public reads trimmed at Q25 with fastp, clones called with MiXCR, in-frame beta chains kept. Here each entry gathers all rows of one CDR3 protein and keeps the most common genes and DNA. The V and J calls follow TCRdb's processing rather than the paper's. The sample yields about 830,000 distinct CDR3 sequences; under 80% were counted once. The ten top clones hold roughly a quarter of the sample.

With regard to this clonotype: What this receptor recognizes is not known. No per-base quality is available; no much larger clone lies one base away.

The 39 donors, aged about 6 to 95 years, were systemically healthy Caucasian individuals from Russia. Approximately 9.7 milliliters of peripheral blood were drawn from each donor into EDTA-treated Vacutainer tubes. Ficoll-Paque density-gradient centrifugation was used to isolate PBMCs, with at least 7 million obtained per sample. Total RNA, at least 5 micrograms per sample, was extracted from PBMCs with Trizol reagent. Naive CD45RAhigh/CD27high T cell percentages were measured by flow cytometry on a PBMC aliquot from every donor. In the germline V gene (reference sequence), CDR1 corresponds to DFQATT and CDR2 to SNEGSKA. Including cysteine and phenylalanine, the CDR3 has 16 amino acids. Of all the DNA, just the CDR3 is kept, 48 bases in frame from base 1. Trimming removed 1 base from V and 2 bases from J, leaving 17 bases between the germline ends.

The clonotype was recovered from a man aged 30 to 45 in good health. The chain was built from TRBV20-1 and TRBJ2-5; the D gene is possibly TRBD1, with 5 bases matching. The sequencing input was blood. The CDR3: CSARGVGVGLQETQYF. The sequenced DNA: TGCAGTGCTAGAGGGGTAGGGGTGGGGTTGCAAGAGACCCAGTACTTC.